Sequencing of this T cell receptor (beta chain) was carried out in a study of T-cell reconstitution after alpha-beta-depleted transplantation in children. Study-wide results and limits: Recipient T cells and thymic progenitors that survived gave rise to the high TCRbeta diversity observed at day 60 in some patients. Expanded clones from the graft, numbering several hundred, reportedly supplied alpha-beta T cells about two months after transplant. The authors attributed T-cell counts and diversity one year after transplant mostly to newly produced T cells.

V trimming: 5 bases; J trimming: 5 bases; junction bases outside the gene matches: 13. This CDR3 is built from 16 residues. CDR1 and CDR2 from the germline V gene are DFQATT and SNEGSKA (reference sequence). Notes on this clonotype: Its antigen is not known.

Unique molecular identifiers were incorporated during preparation of the TCRbeta library. Using its own MiXCR run on the PCR reads, TCRdb lists one record per CDR3 protein. Of 700,000 to 950,000 distinct CDR3 sequences in the sample, roughly 15% are singletons; the top ten hold around 5.3%. Sample: PBMCs, mostly from graft donor cells, taken 360 days after TCRalphabeta/CD19-depleted stem cell transplant. The genes are TRBV20-1 and TRBJ2-5; 11 bases agree with TRBD1. This clonotype was sampled from a male patient younger than 18 who had a stem cell transplant for acute lymphoblastic leukemia, so the T cells may come from the graft donor. CDR3 DNA: TGCAGTGCTCGAAACGGGCGGACAGGGGGCAGGGAGACCCAGTACTTC. Protein sequence: CSARNGRTGGRETQYF.